This T cell receptor beta chain is drawn from a study of CXCR4 blockade with PD-1 therapy in pancreatic cancer (dated 2019 in TCRdb). Regarding the study in general: The study analyzed resected pancreatic ductal adenocarcinoma using both multiplex immunohistochemistry and TCRbeta immunosequencing, alongside ex vivo slice culture that tested PD-1 and CXCR4 blockade. To assess intratumoral heterogeneity, two geographically distinct regions from each of over 5 tumors were TCR-sequenced.

Study-wide findings and limitations: Because only TCRbeta chains were sequenced, true antigen-specificity overlap among the convergent dominant clones remained unconfirmed, awaiting paired alpha-beta single-cell sequencing. Clonal expansion was observed in tumors, with a mean productive clonality of about 0.14 compared with approximately 0.05 in healthy blood, but no correlation between clonality and survival was found. The frequency of each amino acid clone correlated strongly with the number of distinct nucleotide rearrangements encoding that clone, suggesting convergent selection driven by common tumor antigens.

This clone showed up just a few times. Its antigen is unknown. Base qualities are not provided; no much larger clone lies one nucleotide away. The CDR3 runs 16 amino acids, cysteine and phenylalanine included. The entry retains the CDR3 DNA only, 48 bases that are in frame from base 1. V lost 0 bases and J lost 6 bases; the stretch between them is 14 bases long. CDR1 and CDR2, looked up from the germline V gene (reference sequence), are LNHNV and YYDKDF. The patients who supplied the archived tumor blocks had received no neoadjuvant therapy before resection. In the preserved-tissue arm, the study used 30 to 35 surgical resection samples taken from 25 or so pancreatic ductal adenocarcinoma patients who had not previously been treated. DNA for the resection arm was extracted from ten 5-micron curls of FFPE tumor lying next to the multiplex immunohistochemistry slide. The immunoSEQ Assay at Adaptive Biotechnologies was used to immunosequence TCRbeta CDR3 regions from the extracted DNA. In the paper's pipeline: To measure the absolute abundance of each unique TCRbeta CDR3, the sequences were collapsed and filtered. Clonality, calculated using only productive in-frame rearrangements, was defined as 1 minus Pielou's evenness. Regional overlap was evaluated by tracking the top 100 nucleotide rearrangements across paired samples, and paired versus unrelated samples were compared using the Morisita index. The immunoSEQ Rearrangement Details tool was used to assess whether nucleotide rearrangements converged onto identical amino acid sequences. TCRdb re-hosts the immuneACCESS table, in-frame sequences only. Its copies lack some clones; in the studies checked, an unresolved V gene accounts for under half of them, and the cause for the rest is not known. The V and J calls and clone size are taken from that table; D and trimming were inferred from the DNA. This sample is represented by about 3,600 clones; less than 50% of them were singletons. The top ten hold about 15% of the sample.

The sequenced material came from tumor tissue. The receptor comes from a human donor with pancreatic ductal adenocarcinoma. This sequence uses TRBV15 and TRBJ1-4; too little of a D gene remains to name it. The nucleotide sequence is given as TGTGCCACCAGCAGAGATTCTGCAGGATGGGATGAAAAACTGTTTTTT. This yields the protein CATSRDSAGWDEKLFF.